Following are 29 T cell receptor beta chains from one sample sequenced in a study of T cells after posttransplantation cyclophosphamide. Cyclophosphamide on days +3 and +4 followed busulfan-fludarabine conditioning and a marrow graft. Data came from immunoSEQ multiplex PCR; TCRdb stores just in-frame clones and leaves some out. The table records about 43,000 clones, about 90% of them present only once. Sequenced here: PBMCs, sampled about 60 days after allogeneic stem cell transplant with posttransplant cyclophosphamide. The receptors were gathered from a male patient between 60 and 69 years old who received an allogeneic stem cell transplant from a related donor and was CMV-positive. Some T cells may originate from the graft donor.

The chain is built from TRBV19 and TRBJ2-6, with 12 bases fitting TRBD2. CDR1 is LNHDA, CDR2 SQIVND, per germline (reference sequence). The CDR3 runs to 22 residues. The V segment lost 4 bases and the J segment 0 bases; nucleotides outside the gene matches: 16. CDR3 loop: CASSSHPLAGGYVSSGANVLTF. As DNA, the CDR3 is TGTGCCAGTAGTAGCCACCCACTAGCGGGGGGCTACGTTAGCTCTGGGGCCAACGTCCTGACTTTC.

In DNA form, the CDR3 reads TGTGCCAGCAGTTCGGACAGAGTAGAGAACACTGAAGCTTTCTTT. It is translated as CASSSDRVENTEAFF. The chain has TRBV7-9 and TRBJ1-1; tentatively, D is TRBD1 (6 bases). Between the trimmed V and J ends, which lost 6 bases and 1 base, there was a span of 15 bases. There are 15 residues in the CDR3. CDR1 is SEHNR, CDR2 FQNEAQ, per germline (reference sequence).

The chain employs TRBV9 and TRBJ2-1; a possible D gene is TRBD1 (6 bases). V shed 0 bases and J shed 5 bases, with 6 bases lying between them. CDR1 and CDR2 from the germline V gene are SGDLS and YYNGEE. The CDR3 is 13 residues long. In DNA form, the CDR3 reads TGTGCCAGCAGCGTAGGGACAGACAATGAGCAGTTCTTC. It yields the protein CASSVGTDNEQFF.

This clone has just one count. The V call is TRBV6-1, the J call TRBJ1-3, with D possibly TRBD1 on 6 matching bases. This CDR3 is 15 amino acids long. Germline V gives CDR1 MNHNS, CDR2 SASEGT. The V and J ends lost 6 bases and 2 bases respectively, with 14 bases between them. Here the CDR3 reads CASRSGTKAGNTIYF. DNA for the CDR3: TGTGCCAGCAGATCCGGGACAAAAGCTGGAAACACCATATATTTT.

This chain connects TRBV9 to TRBJ2-7, with 7 bases aligning to TRBD2. From germline, CDR1 is SGDLS and CDR2 YYNGEE. The CDR3 is 14 amino acids. V was clipped by 0 bases and J by 3 bases; unmatched bases: 3. CDR3 sequence: CASSVGLAGYEQYF. CDR3 nucleotide sequence: TGTGCCAGCAGCGTAGGACTAGCAGGCTACGAGCAGTACTTC.

The chain combines TRBV28 with TRBJ2-1; D is possibly TRBD1 (5 bases). This CDR3 region has 16 residues. The V and J ends lost 5 bases and 0 bases respectively, with 14 bases between them. CDR1 is MDHEN and CDR2 is SYDVKM in the germline V gene. The CDR3 bases are TGTGCCAGCAGTGGCAGAGACAGTTACTCCTACAATGAGCAGTTCTTC. Its protein product is CASSGRDSYSYNEQFF.

This clone has only a few counts. The chain is built from TRBV5-1 and TRBJ2-3; 10 positions agree with TRBD1. V shed 0 bases and J 0 bases; nucleotides not matched to a gene: 4. The germline V gene has CDR1 SGHRS and CDR2 YFSETQ. This CDR3 has 17 residues. This chain's CDR3 is CASSLEGTGASTDTQYF. In nucleotides, the CDR3 is TGCGCCAGCAGCTTGGAGGGGACAGGGGCTAGCACAGATACGCAGTATTTT. Variable domain in full (rest from reference TRBV5-1 and TRBJ2-3): KAGVTQTPRYLIKTRGQQVTLSCSPISGHRSVSWYQQTPGQGLQFLFEYFSETQRNKGNFPGRFSGRQFSNSRSEMNVSTLELGDSALYLCASSLEGTGASTDTQYFGPGTRLTVL.

The rearrangement joins TRBV11-2 to TRBJ1-1, with D unclear. Germline V gene sequence: CDR1 SGHAT, CDR2 FQNNGV. The V gene lost 4 bases and the J gene lost 1 base, with 7 bases spanning the gap. The CDR3 covers 13 residues. For the CDR3, the DNA is TGTGCCAGCAGCTCGGACTGGAACACTGAAGCTTTCTTT. It encodes CASSSDWNTEAFF. Complete variable domain (other parts from reference TRBV11-2 and TRBJ1-1): EAGVAQSPRYKIIEKRQSVAFWCNPISGHATLYWYQQILGQGPKLLIQFQNNGVVDDSQLPKDRFSAERLKGVDSTLKIQPAKLEDSAVYLCASSSDWNTEAFFGQGTRLTVV.

The chain couples TRBV27 to TRBJ2-2; D is undetermined. The CDR3 runs 12 residues. Looked up from germline, CDR1 is MNHEY and CDR2 is SMNVEV (reference sequence). V was shortened by 6 bases and J by 5 bases, with 7 bases between the two germline ends. The CDR3 here is CASRARTGELFF. The DNA for the CDR3 is TGTGCCAGCAGGGCTAGAACCGGGGAGCTGTTTTTT.

The gene calls are TRBV30 and TRBJ1-1, with 10 bases identical to TRBD1. CDR3 size: 15 residues. Trimming at V came to 2 bases and at J to 6 bases, leaving 9 bases not matched to a gene. From germline, CDR1 is GTSNPN and CDR2 SVGIG (reference sequence). CDR3 protein: CAWSTPGQGGSEAFF. For the CDR3, the DNA is TGTGCCTGGAGTACCCCAGGACAGGGGGGGTCTGAAGCTTTCTTT.

The gene calls are TRBV7-9 and TRBJ2-3; 7 nucleotides match TRBD2. In germline, CDR1 is SEHNR, CDR2 FQNEAQ (reference sequence). The CDR3 length is 14 residues. V lost 4 bases to trimming and J lost 2 bases; unmatched junction nucleotides: 3. CDR3 DNA: TGTGCCAGCAGCTGGGGGGGAATCACAGATACGCAGTATTTT. Encoded protein: CASSWGGITDTQYF.

Concerning this clone: At one boundary the junction diverges from the germline segment, which might be a read error. The chain recombines TRBV5-1 with TRBJ1-6; a possible D gene is TRBD1 (6 bases). This CDR3 spans 14 amino acids. In germline, CDR1 is SGHRS, CDR2 YFSETQ. The CDR3 is CASSLEQGRSPPHF. DNA of the CDR3: TGCGCCAGCAGCTTGGAGCAGGGGAGATCACCCCCCCACTTT.

This clone was seen only a few times. V gene TRBV2 combines with J gene TRBJ1-1, with D hard to call. CDR1 and CDR2 from the germline V gene are SNHLY and FYNNEI. Trimming pared 2 bases from V and 4 bases from J, leaving 17 bases between. This CDR3 has 16 residues. The CDR3 protein is CASSETFDTWSTEAFF. DNA of the CDR3: TGTGCCAGCAGTGAAACCTTCGACACCTGGTCCACTGAAGCTTTCTTT.

This chain uses TRBV7-9 with TRBJ1-2; no clear D gene. This CDR3 contains 11 residues. The ends were cut back, 5 bases at V and 6 bases at J, with 7 bases in the middle. The germline CDR1 and CDR2 sequences are SEHNR and FQNEAQ (reference sequence). The CDR3 here is CASSASNGYTF. Written as DNA, the CDR3 is TGTGCCAGCAGCGCGTCGAATGGCTACACCTTC.

The V gene is TRBV14, the J gene TRBJ1-5; TRBD1 matches at 9 bases. The CDR3 is 22 amino acids. The germline V gene encodes CDR1 SGHDN and CDR2 FVKESK. Unmatched junction bases numbered 27, after V lost 3 bases and J lost 6 bases. The CDR3 sequence is CASSQGRVPGQGSYDRGQPQHF. CDR3 coding DNA: TGTGCCAGCAGCCAGGGTAGGGTACCGGGACAGGGCTCCTATGACCGGGGTCAGCCCCAGCATTTT.

This clone was seen just once. The chain uses TRBV14 and TRBJ1-2; 10 bases are a match to TRBD1. J was trimmed by 8 bases and V by 4 bases; bases with no gene match: 7. This CDR3 spans 14 amino acids. The germline gives CDR1 SGHDN, CDR2 FVKESK. Here the CDR3 reads CASSPFGQGDGYTF. As DNA, the CDR3 is TGTGCCAGCAGCCCGTTTGGACAGGGGGACGGCTACACCTTC.

This chain uses TRBV28 with TRBJ2-7, with D maybe TRBD2 (5 bases). This CDR3 is 11 amino acids long. V was trimmed by 5 bases and J by 3 bases, leaving 5 bases between them. Germline assignment: CDR1 MDHEN and CDR2 SYDVKM. For the CDR3, the DNA is TGTGCCAGCAGTGGACTCTACGAGCAGTACTTC. It yields the protein CASSGLYEQYF.

The rearrangement uses TRBV2 and TRBJ1-2; 7 nucleotides align to TRBD1. CDR1 SNHLY and CDR2 FYNNEI come from the germline V gene. V gave up 5 bases and J gave up 4 bases; unmatched junction bases: 13. The CDR3 contains 16 residues. This chain's CDR3 is CASSRVRQGLAYGYTF. For the CDR3, the DNA is TGTGCCAGCAGTCGGGTCAGACAGGGACTGGCCTATGGCTACACCTTC.

The V gene is TRBV7-8, the J gene TRBJ2-7; D is uncertain. Germline V gene lookup returns CDR1 SGHVS and CDR2 FQNEAQ. V was cut by 5 bases and J by 3 bases, with 11 bases left in between. The CDR3 is made up of 13 amino acids. The CDR3 loop is CASSKHENYEQYV. DNA for the CDR3: TGTGCCAGCAGCAAACACGAAAACTACGAGCAGTACGTC.

The chain joins TRBV2 to TRBJ2-1; 7 nucleotides match TRBD2. With V trimmed by 6 bases and J by 2 bases, 4 bases remained unmatched. The CDR3 runs 14 residues. CDR1 SNHLY and CDR2 FYNNEI come from the germline V gene. This CDR3 reads CASREGGAYNEQFF. DNA for the CDR3: TGTGCCAGCAGAGAGGGAGGGGCCTACAATGAGCAGTTCTTC.

The chain has TRBV19 and TRBJ1-3; 8 nucleotides agree with TRBD1. The CDR3 extends over 15 amino acids. The germline V gene has CDR1 LNHDA and CDR2 SQIVND (reference sequence). Trimming at V came to 5 bases and at J to 0 bases, leaving 3 bases not matched to a gene. The CDR3 protein is CASSSQGGSGNTIYF. CDR3 sequence (DNA): TGTGCCAGTAGTTCACAGGGGGGCTCTGGAAACACCATATATTTT.

The chain carries TRBV5-1 and TRBJ2-1, with D maybe TRBD2 (5 bases). The V end was cut by 0 bases, the J end by 0 bases, with 10 bases between. The length of the CDR3 is 16 residues. CDR1 SGHRS and CDR2 YFSETQ come from the germline V gene. The CDR3 loop reads CASSLGSGSSYNEQFF. The CDR3 DNA sequence: TGCGCCAGCAGCTTGGGAAGCGGCAGCTCCTACAATGAGCAGTTCTTC.

The J gene is TRBJ2-6, the V gene TRBV6-5; D is unclear. CDR1 and CDR2 from the germline V gene are MNHEY and SVGAGI. This CDR3 is 14 amino acids long. V was shortened by 8 bases and J by 0 bases, with 8 bases between the two germline ends. CDR3 sequence (DNA): TGTGCCAGCTGTGGTAGCTCTGGGGCCAACGTCCTGACTTTC. Encoded protein: CASCGSSGANVLTF.

CDR3 DNA: TGTGCCTATAAGCGGGGGGATGCCACAGATACGCAGTATTTT. Protein sequence: CAYKRGDATDTQYF. The rearrangement joins TRBV10-3 to TRBJ2-3; the match to TRBD2 covers 9 bases. CDR3 length equals 14 residues. Germline CDR1 and CDR2: ENHRY and SYGVKD. V gave up 11 bases and J gave up 2 bases; unmatched junction bases: 8.

The V and J genes are TRBV27 and TRBJ1-6; TRBD1 matches 8 bases. CDR1 and CDR2 from the germline V gene are MNHEY and SMNVEV (reference sequence). The CDR3 has 14 amino acids. J was trimmed by 9 bases and V by 2 bases; bases with no gene match: 3. The CDR3 DNA reads as TGTGCCAGCAGTTTACAGGGGGCGCGTTCACCCCTCCACTTT. Protein product: CASSLQGARSPLHF.

The chain employs TRBV9 and TRBJ2-5, with a weak D call TRBD2 (6 bases). Trimming left V 7 bases short and J 0 bases short, with 13 bases between. CDR1 and CDR2 from the germline V gene are SGDLS and YYNGEE. The CDR3 is made up of 14 amino acids. Written as DNA, the CDR3 is TGTGCCAGCGGCCTTTGGGACTACCAAGAGACCCAGTACTTC. Its translation: CASGLWDYQETQYF. Full variable domain (missing parts from reference TRBV9 and TRBJ2-5): DSGVTQTPKHLITATGQRVTLRCSPRSGDLSVYWYQQSLDQGLQFLIQYYNGEERAKGNILERFSAQQFPDLHSELNLSSLELGDSALYFCASGLWDYQETQYFGPGTRLLVL.

The J gene is TRBJ2-2, the V gene TRBV4-1; D gene unclear. The CDR3 sequence is 13 residues long. Trimming left V 2 bases short and J 4 bases short, with 5 bases between. The germline gives CDR1 MGHRA, CDR2 YSYEKL. The CDR3, as DNA: TGCGCCAGCAGCCAATACATCACCGGGGAGCTGTTTTTT. It specifies CASSQYITGELFF.

The rearrangement uses TRBV19 and TRBJ1-5; the D gene is possibly TRBD1 (6 bases). In germline, CDR1 is LNHDA, CDR2 SQIVND (reference sequence). V was cut by 5 bases and J by 0 bases, with 14 bases left in between. CDR3 length equals 16 residues. DNA of the CDR3: TGTGCCAGTAGTTCTAAACAGGGCTATAGCAATCAGCCCCAGCATTTT. The encoded protein is CASSSKQGYSNQPQHF.

The J gene is TRBJ1-2, the V gene TRBV6-1; no clear D. This CDR3 is 15 amino acids long. CDR1 is MNHNS, CDR2 SASEGT, per germline. V lost 0 bases, J lost 4 bases, and 12 bases lay in between. CDR3 sequence reads: CASSEAGSMGYGYTF. In nucleotides, the CDR3 is TGTGCCAGCAGTGAAGCAGGGAGTATGGGCTATGGCTACACCTTC.